Detailed here is one TCR beta chain. Antigen specificity is unknown. This sample was included in a study of Ad26.COV2.S vaccination and SARS-CoV-2 variants. On the study more broadly: Donor had been placed in the Ad26.COV2.S arm of the COV1001 trial. Study-wide points: Breadth and depth estimates from TCRs may understate total T cell responses.

Sequencing was performed with immunoSEQ multiplex PCR; in TCRdb, only in-frame clones are kept and a portion is missing. The sample includes about 450,000 clones, roughly nine tenths of them seen just once. Treatment specified: roughly 19 received Ad26.COV2.S at low or high dose, single or two shots; five or six received placebo; per-sample allocation not given. The investigators took samples on day 63 after the first vaccine or placebo injection. A Boston donor was an adult aged 18-55 years. Trimming took off 0 bases at V and 4 bases at J, with 14 bases between the two ends. The CDR3 contains 16 residues. Germline V gene sequence: CDR1 MNHEY, CDR2 SVGAGI.

This clonotype originated in a person aged 18-65 years who received the Ad26.COV2.S COVID-19 vaccine or a placebo. The sequences come from peripheral blood, collected in a trial of Ad26.COV2.S vaccine versus placebo. The rearrangement joins TRBV6-5 to TRBJ2-3; D is undetermined. The CDR3 bases are TGTGCCAGCAGTTACTCATCAGGAGACGGTGCAGATACGCAGTATTTT. Translation: CASSYSSGDGADTQYF.